The 17 T cell receptor beta chains presented below share a single source sample, sequenced in a study of T and B cells in COVID-19 patients. Multiplex PCR with BIOMED2 TRB-A/B primer pools amplified TRB rearrangements. TCRdb independently ran MiXCR on the multiplex PCR reads; one entry per CDR3 protein. The sample has 7,500 to 9,500 distinct CDR3 sequences, roughly 27% seen once. TRB was amplified from about 250-500 ng of blood genomic DNA. The sequenced sample consisted of blood. The source of these receptors is a human donor who had recovered from COVID-19.

In its sample, this clonotype is medium-sized. J is TRBJ1-2 and V is TRBV6-5; no definite D call. The CDR3 is 13 residues long. CDR1 MNHEY and CDR2 SVGAGI come from the germline V gene. Trimming took off 2 bases at V and 4 bases at J, with 8 bases between the two ends. The CDR3 DNA sequence: TGTGCCAGCAGTTACGTGGCTGCCTATGGCTACACCTTC. It is translated as CASSYVAAYGYTF.

This clonotype is labeled medium-sized (0.01 to 0.1%). The rearrangement uses TRBV19 and TRBJ2-2, with 7 bases fitting TRBD1. The CDR3 has 15 residues. The germline V gene encodes CDR1 LNHDA and CDR2 SQIVND (reference sequence). With 6 bases clipped from V and 5 bases from J, the junction kept 9 bases outside the gene matches. The CDR3 region has the DNA TGTGCCAGTAGGGCAGACAGGGCCGGGACCGGGGAGCTGTTTTTT. The encoded protein is CASRADRAGTGELFF.

This clonotype ranks as medium-sized (0.01 to 0.1%). This rearrangement joins TRBV18 to TRBJ2-3; D remains unclear. CDR1 is KGHSH, CDR2 LQKENI, per germline. V was pared by 4 bases and J by 2 bases, with 4 bases between. This CDR3 contains 12 residues. CDR3: CASSLNTDTQYF. Written as DNA, the CDR3 is TGTGCCAGCTCACTCAACACAGATACGCAGTATTTT.

This clonotype was seen only a few times. The chain recombines TRBV6-6 with TRBJ2-1, with TRBD1 identical over 7 bases. Trimming removed 0 bases from V and 9 bases from J; junction bases left unmatched: 8. The CDR3 loop spans 15 amino acids. Germline CDR1 is MNHNY and CDR2 is SVGAGI (reference sequence). The CDR3 reads CASSYSKGGSSEQFF. CDR3 DNA sequence: TGTGCCAGCAGTTACTCGAAAGGGGGCTCAAGTGAGCAGTTCTTC.

The chain recombines TRBV11-1 with TRBJ2-7; 10 positions match TRBD2. This CDR3 has 15 residues. CDR1 SGHAT and CDR2 FQDESV come from the germline V gene (reference sequence). After removal of 5 bases from V and 2 bases from J, the junction contained 6 bases not matched to a gene. DNA of the CDR3: TGTGCCAGCAGCCCCACCGGACTAGCGGCCTACGAGCAGTACGTC. Residues: CASSPTGLAAYEQYV.

By sample fraction, this clonotype is medium-sized. The rearrangement links TRBV5-6 to TRBJ2-7; D possibly corresponds to TRBD2 (6 bases). The CDR3 runs to 14 residues. Germline lookup yields CDR1 SGHDT and CDR2 YYEEEE. V was trimmed by 4 bases and J by 0 bases, leaving 11 bases between them. This CDR3 reads CASSRAGYSYEQYV. The CDR3 DNA follows: TGTGCCAGCAGCCGGGCGGGGTACTCCTACGAGCAGTACGTC.

The chain carries TRBV7-9 and TRBJ2-5, with TRBD1 identical over 7 bases. Trimming at V came to 3 bases and at J to 5 bases, leaving 6 bases not matched to a gene. The CDR3 contains 14 residues. Germline values: CDR1 SEHNR, CDR2 FQNEAQ (reference sequence). CDR3 residues: CASSFTGVGETQYF. Here the CDR3 DNA reads TGTGCCAGCAGCTTCACAGGGGTGGGGGAGACCCAGTACTTC.

For this clonotype: A read error is possible here, since a much larger clone lies one base away. The genes are TRBV6-4 and TRBJ2-2; D may be TRBD2 (6 bases). From germline, CDR1 is MRHNA and CDR2 SNTAGT. There are 15 residues in the CDR3. Trimming removed 6 bases at V and 1 base at J, with 12 bases between. The CDR3 sequence is CASSPGTQNTGELFF. The CDR3 nucleotides are TGTGCCAGCAGCCCCGGGACTCAGAACACCGGGGAGCTGTTTTTT.

This clonotype is medium-sized. The V and J genes are TRBV6-6 and TRBJ2-1; tentatively, D is TRBD1 (6 bases). The CDR3 covers 16 residues. CDR1 and CDR2 from the germline V gene are MNHNY and SVGAGI (reference sequence). Trimming cost V 8 bases and J 0 bases, with 17 bases left between them. CDR3 sequence: CASSGELDLSYNEQFF. In nucleotides, the CDR3 is TGTGCCAGCTCAGGGGAGTTAGACCTCTCCTACAATGAGCAGTTCTTC.

Details on this clonotype: A read error may produce the germline difference seen at one junction end. This chain links TRBV5-6 with TRBJ2-1; 7 bases are a match to TRBD2. CDR1 and CDR2 (germline): SGHDT, YYEEEE. This CDR3 region has 16 residues. In nucleotides, the CDR3 is TGCGCCAGCAGCCAAGATCCGGGGGGAGTCTACAATGAGCAGTTCTTC. It translates to CASSQDPGGVYNEQFF.

The chain joins TRBV6-5 to TRBJ2-1; 7 bases fit TRBD2. The V gene's germline CDR1 is MNHEY and CDR2 SVGAGI. The CDR3 sequence is 15 residues long. V was pared by 5 bases and J by 11 bases, with 15 bases of the junction left unmatched. The CDR3 bases are TGTGCCAGCAGTCCCCCGGGGGGTGGGCGGGGGAAGCAGTTCTTC. Translation: CASSPPGGGRGKQFF.

This clonotype came up a few times. V is TRBV7-9 and J is TRBJ1-4; TRBD1 is a possible D gene (6 bases). Germline V gives CDR1 SEHNR, CDR2 FQNEAQ (reference sequence). This CDR3 is 15 amino acids long. V was shortened by 5 bases and J by 3 bases, with 13 bases between the two germline ends. This CDR3 is CASSESRGANEKLFF. DNA for the CDR3: TGTGCCAGCAGCGAGTCCAGGGGTGCTAATGAAAAACTGTTTTTT. Drawing the rest from reference TRBV7-9 and TRBJ1-4, the complete variable domain is DTGVSQNPRHKITKRGQNVTFRCDPISEHNRLYWYRQTLGQGPEFLTYFQNEAQLEKSRLLSDRFSAERPKGSFSTLEIQRTEQGDSAMYLCASSESRGANEKLFFGSGTQLSVL.

There are many counts of this clonotype. J is TRBJ1-6 and V is TRBV6-5; 8 bases align to TRBD1. The germline V gene has CDR1 MNHEY and CDR2 SVGAGI. The CDR3 runs to 15 residues. Trimming took 0 bases from V and 8 from J; bases not matched to a gene: 3. CDR3 sequence: CASSYSDRVHSPLHF. The CDR3 region has the DNA TGTGCCAGCAGTTACTCGGACAGGGTACATTCACCCCTCCACTTT.

In this sample, this clonotype is medium-sized. The chain employs TRBV15 and TRBJ2-3; a possible D gene is TRBD2 (5 bases). This CDR3 region has 15 residues. Trimming removed 5 bases from V and 6 bases from J, with 18 bases in between. CDR1 and CDR2 from the germline V gene are LNHNV and YYDKDF (reference sequence). CDR3 in DNA: TGTGCCACCAGCTCCCAGACTACCCCGACGGATACGCAGTATTTT. Amino acid sequence: CATSSQTTPTDTQYF.

A note on this clonotype: Given the absence of the conserved phenylalanine or tryptophan at the CDR3 end, a read error is likely. The DNA is omitted, as the CDR3 cannot be located on it reliably, and the CDR3 follows TCRdb's listing. The chain recombines TRBV19 with TRBJ2-7; no check of the table's D call, TRBD1, against the DNA was made. CDR1 is LNHDA and CDR2 is SQIVND in the germline V gene (reference sequence). 8 amino acids form the CDR3, both terminal residues included. The CDR3 protein is CASSISDR.

By share, this clonotype ranks as medium-sized. This chain links TRBV7-9 with TRBJ1-1; no definite D call. Germline values: CDR1 SEHNR, CDR2 FQNEAQ (reference sequence). V lost 2 bases and J 8 bases, leaving 9 bases between the germline ends. This CDR3 contains 12 residues. CDR3 bases: TGTGCCAGCAGCTTACCGGGTTGGGAAGCTTTCTTT. This translates into CASSLPGWEAFF. Full variable domain (remainder filled in from reference TRBV7-9 and TRBJ1-1): DTGVSQNPRHKITKRGQNVTFRCDPISEHNRLYWYRQTLGQGPEFLTYFQNEAQLEKSRLLSDRFSAERPKGSFSTLEIQRTEQGDSAMYLCASSLPGWEAFFGQGTRLTVV.

The chain couples TRBV11-1 to TRBJ1-1, with D hard to call. CDR1 SGHAT and CDR2 FQDESV come from the germline V gene (reference sequence). Between the trimmed V and J ends, which lost 8 bases and 5 bases, there was a span of 15 bases. The CDR3 covers 13 residues. CDR3 protein: CASDPEYGTEAFF. The CDR3, as DNA: TGTGCCAGCGATCCGGAATACGGGACTGAAGCTTTCTTT.